This TCR beta chain was found in a study of blood T cell repertoires in COVID-19. Study context: There were acute and convalescent COVID-19 samples, and they came from the United States, Italy and Spain. T cells, B-cell-depleted T cells, or PBMCs provided the cDNA or gDNA that served as material.

Trimming pared 6 bases from V and 10 bases from J, leaving 14 bases between. The CDR3 loop spans 12 amino acids. Germline CDR1 reads MNHEY; CDR2 reads SVGAGI. Study processing details: The assay estimated nucleated cells by amplifying reference gene primers. Assay used: immunoSEQ multiplex PCR; TCRdb lists only in-frame clones, some missing. D and trimming were read from the DNA, whereas the V and J calls and clone size are those reported in that table. The data contain about 98,000 clones, around four fifths of them singletons. The chain uses TRBV6-5 and TRBJ2-3, with TRBD2 as a possible D gene (7 bases). The receptor comes from a human donor in a cohort sampled during active COVID-19. What was sequenced was peripheral blood. In nucleotides, the CDR3 is TGTGCCAGCAGACGTCCCGGGGGGCCGCAGTATTTT. Translating gives CASRRPGGPQYF.